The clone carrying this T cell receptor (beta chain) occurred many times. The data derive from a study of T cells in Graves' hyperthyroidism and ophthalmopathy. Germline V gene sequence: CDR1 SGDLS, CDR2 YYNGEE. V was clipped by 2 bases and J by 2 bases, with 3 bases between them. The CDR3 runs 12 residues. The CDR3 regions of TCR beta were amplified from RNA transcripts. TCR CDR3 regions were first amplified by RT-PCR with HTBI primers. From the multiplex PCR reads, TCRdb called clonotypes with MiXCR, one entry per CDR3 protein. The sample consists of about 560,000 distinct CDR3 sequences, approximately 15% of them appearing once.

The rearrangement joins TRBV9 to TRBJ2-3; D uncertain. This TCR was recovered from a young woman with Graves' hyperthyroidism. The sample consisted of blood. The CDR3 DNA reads TGTGCCAGCAGCGTGAACACAGATACGCAGTATTTT. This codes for CASSVNTDTQYF.